This TCR beta chain was identified during a study of blood T cell dynamics during melanoma immunotherapy. Study information: Patients with metastatic melanoma got pembrolizumab or nivolumab-ipilimumab as first-line care.

Time point indicated: week 3, after first cycle of checkpoint inhibitor. One draw preceded checkpoint blockade; another followed its first cycle at week 3. Patients had no prior systemic cancer treatment, immunosuppressants or other active cancers. Trimming cost V 7 bases and J 3 bases; bases outside gene matches: 12. Germline lookup yields CDR1 LNHDA and CDR2 SQIVND (reference sequence). The CDR3 loop spans 16 amino acids. Every bulk PBMC sample received the same 350 ng of DNA. The assay was immunoSEQ multiplex PCR, and TCRdb's table has in-frame clones only and misses some. The table has approximately 10,000 clones, about 85% seen once.

The sample in question was blood, obtained from a patient treated with checkpoint blockade. The genes are TRBV19 and TRBJ2-3; 8 bases fit TRBD2. The sequence was collected from a human donor with melanoma. The CDR3: CASTPEIAGLTDTQYF. DNA of the CDR3: TGTGCCAGTACCCCAGAGATAGCGGGACTGACAGATACGCAGTATTTT.